What follows is one TCR beta chain and its context. Germline CDR1 SNHLY, CDR2 FYNNEI. CDR3 length equals 11 residues. The V end lost 9 bases, the J end lost 6 bases, and 12 bases lay between the germline ends. Method: immunoSEQ multiplex PCR; TCRdb's copy keeps in-frame clones and lacks some. The table has some 160,000 clones, approximately 83% seen once. The sample is drawn from a study of blood T cell repertoires in COVID-19. The sequenced sample consisted of peripheral blood. The receptor's source is a woman aged 80 or over with acute or convalescent COVID-19. The chain uses TRBV2 and TRBJ2-7; D possibly corresponds to TRBD2 (6 bases). For the CDR3, the DNA is TGTGCCAGGACCTGGGGAGGCGAGCAGTACTTC. Amino acids: CARTWGGEQYF.